This T cell receptor (beta chain) was captured by sequencing in a study of OX40 agonist ivuxolimab in advanced cancers. Broader study findings: In the 0.1 to 3.0 mg/kg range, CD4+ and CD8+ blood T cells had expanded clonally by week 6. Low normalized T-cell clonal expansion also characterized some of the nonresponders.

Systemic immunosuppression or autoimmune disease history was grounds to exclude patients. Assay: immunoSEQ multiplex PCR; the TCRdb copy retains only in-frame clones and omits some. The sample records 110,000 or so clones, roughly 90% being singletons. On this clone: The target antigen is unknown.

Trimming took 5 bases from V and 3 from J, leaving 22 bases between them. Germline lookup yields CDR1 LNHDA and CDR2 SQIVND (reference sequence). The CDR3 length is 18 residues. This rearrangement joins TRBV19 to TRBJ2-2; no clear D gene. This material consisted of CD4+ or CD8+ T cells sorted from blood, taken in a trial of the OX40 agonist ivuxolimab. The receptor was isolated from an adult with an advanced solid tumor such as melanoma, head and neck, liver or kidney cancer. The DNA of the CDR3 is TGTGCCAGTAGTCTCGACCACCCTTTGGACGGGTACACCGGGGAGCTGTTTTTT. This encodes CASSLDHPLDGYTGELFF.